The subject of this entry is one T cell receptor beta chain. Its specificity is not known. The CDR3 has 12 amino acids. CDR1 and CDR2 (germline): DFQATT, SNEGSKA (reference sequence). Trimming removed 5 bases at V and 4 bases at J, with 11 bases between. The data are from a study of human T cells and chemical hapten exposure. Regarding time point: patch test 2, 6 weeks after DPC sensitization. Treatment defined: therapeutic diphenylcyclopropenone sensitization with weekly scalp DPC. Unfractionated whole blood yielded the extracted total RNA. TCRdb reprocessed the RACE reads with MiXCR, giving one entry per CDR3 protein. This sample has 330,000 or so distinct CDR3 sequences, with about 6.9% found just once. Regarding the study as a whole: The number of TCRs over 1 in 1000 frequency stayed unchanged after DPC. There was alopecia in the donors, so their immune response may differ from that of healthy people.

The sequence came from a woman under 30 with alopecia areata. Some clones in this sample may be carry-over from other donors' samples. This rearrangement joins TRBV20-1 to TRBJ2-5, with no clear D. The sample consisted of whole blood, taken in connection with sensitization to the hapten diphenylcyclopropenone (DPC). DNA for the CDR3: TGCAGTGCTGAAACTCCCGGAGAGACCCAGTACTTC. It encodes CSAETPGETQYF.